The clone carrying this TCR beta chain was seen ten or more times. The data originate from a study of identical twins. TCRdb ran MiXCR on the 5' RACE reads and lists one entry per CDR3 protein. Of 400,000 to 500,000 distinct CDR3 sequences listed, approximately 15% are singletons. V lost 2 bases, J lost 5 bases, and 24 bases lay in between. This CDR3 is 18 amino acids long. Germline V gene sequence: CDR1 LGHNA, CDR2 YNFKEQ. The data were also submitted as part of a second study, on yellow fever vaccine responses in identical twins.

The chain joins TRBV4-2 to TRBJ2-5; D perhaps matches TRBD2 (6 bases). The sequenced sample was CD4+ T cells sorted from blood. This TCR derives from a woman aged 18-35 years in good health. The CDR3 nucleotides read TGTGCCAGCAGCCAATCCACTTTCGCGGGACGCTACATGGAGACCCAGTACTTC. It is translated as CASSQSTFAGRYMETQYF.